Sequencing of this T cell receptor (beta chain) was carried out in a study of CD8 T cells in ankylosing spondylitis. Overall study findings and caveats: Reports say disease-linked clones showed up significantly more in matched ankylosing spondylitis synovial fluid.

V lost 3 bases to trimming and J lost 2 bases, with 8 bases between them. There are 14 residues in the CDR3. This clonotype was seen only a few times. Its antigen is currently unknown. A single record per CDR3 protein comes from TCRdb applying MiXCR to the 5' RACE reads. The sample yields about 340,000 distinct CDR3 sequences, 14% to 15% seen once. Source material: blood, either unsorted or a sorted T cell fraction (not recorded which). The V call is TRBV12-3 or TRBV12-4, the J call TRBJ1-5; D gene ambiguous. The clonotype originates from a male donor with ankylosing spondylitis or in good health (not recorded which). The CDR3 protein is CASSFPAGNQPQHF. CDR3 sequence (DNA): TGTGCCAGCAGTTTCCCTGCGGGCAATCAGCCCCAGCATTTT.